A selection of T cell receptor beta chains follows, all from one sample in a study of T cells in Graves' hyperthyroidism and ophthalmopathy. MiXCR, applied by TCRdb to the multiplex PCR reads, yields one record per CDR3 protein. The sample carries hundreds of thousands of distinct CDR3 sequences, about 19% recorded once. Source material: blood. These TCRs come from a woman between 45 and 60 years old with Graves' hyperthyroidism that later progressed to Graves' ophthalmopathy. Both conserved end residues are part of each CDR3. A D gene is named only where the DNA matches it firmly. A row's size may be missing; if present it is once, few, many or a size class.

j_gene: TRBJ2-3; v_gene: TRBV18; d_gene: .; abundance: many; len: 11; CDR3nt: TGTGCCAGCTCAATGCCGGATACGCAGTATTTT; CDR3aa: CASSMPDTQYF
j_gene: TRBJ2-7; v_gene: TRBV3-1; d_gene: .; abundance: .; len: 13; CDR3nt: TGTGCCAGCAGCCACGGGTTCCAAGGCGAGCAGTACTTC; CDR3aa: CASSHGFQGEQYF
j_gene: TRBJ2-5; v_gene: TRBV11-3; d_gene: TRBD2; abundance: many; len: 15; CDR3nt: TGTGCCAGCAGCCCGAATAGCGGGGGACAAGAGACCCAGTACTTC; CDR3aa: CASSPNSGGQETQYF
j_gene: TRBJ1-2; v_gene: TRBV20-1; d_gene: TRBD1; abundance: many; len: 14; CDR3nt: TGCAGTGCTAGCGGACAGGCTAGGGACCAAGGCTACACCTTC; CDR3aa: CSASGQARDQGYTF
j_gene: TRBJ2-3; v_gene: TRBV20-1; d_gene: .; abundance: few; len: 14; CDR3nt: TGCAGTGCTAGGAGCGGGCACCGCACAGATACGCAGTATTTT; CDR3aa: CSARSGHRTDTQYF
j_gene: TRBJ1-2; v_gene: TRBV20-1; d_gene: .; abundance: .; len: 14; CDR3nt: TGCAGTGCTAGAGCTGGCCAGGTACGCTATGGCTACACCTTC; CDR3aa: CSARAGQVRYGYTF
j_gene: TRBJ1-6; v_gene: TRBV12-3/TRBV12-4; d_gene: TRBD1; abundance: many; len: 16; CDR3nt: TGTGCCAGCAGACGGACAGGGGATTATTATAATTCACCCCTCCACTTT; CDR3aa: CASRRTGDYYNSPLHF
j_gene: TRBJ1-1; v_gene: TRBV5-5; d_gene: .; abundance: many; len: 15; CDR3nt: TGTGCCAGCAGCTTGTCGGCGGTCATGAACACTGAAGCTTTCTTT; CDR3aa: CASSLSAVMNTEAFF
j_gene: TRBJ2-3; v_gene: TRBV5-1; d_gene: .; abundance: few; len: 15; CDR3nt: TGCGCCAGCAGCTTGTTACTCCAGGGTACCGATACGCAGTATTTT; CDR3aa: CASSLLLQGTDTQYF
j_gene: TRBJ2-2; v_gene: TRBV3-1; d_gene: .; abundance: .; len: 16; CDR3nt: TGTGCCAGCAGCCAGGGGGGGACAGTTGGAACCGGGGAGCTGTTTTTT; CDR3aa: CASSQGGTVGTGELFF
j_gene: TRBJ2-1; v_gene: TRBV5-8; d_gene: .; abundance: .; len: 11; CDR3nt: TGTGCCAGCAGCACCCTTCGAGAGCAGTTCTTC; CDR3aa: CASSTLREQFF